These 2 T cell receptor beta chains originate from one sample sequenced in a study of T cell responses to AZD1222 COVID-19 vaccine (dated by TCRdb to 2020 to 2023). Library method: the immunoSEQ multiplex PCR assay. Imported from immuneACCESS, the table was reduced by TCRdb to in-frame sequences with V and J called. These copies leave out some clones; in studies compared against another copy, an unresolved V gene accounts for under half, and the cause of the remainder is not known. The sample includes about 140,000 clones, with about 90% observed a single time. The ten largest clonotypes hold over 8.5% of the sample. The time point label, as the study defines it: about 28 days (+/-7) after the second vaccine dose. Source: peripheral blood, taken 28 days after the second AZD1222 dose. The receptors come from an adult who received the AZD1222 COVID-19 vaccine.

The genes are TRBV7-9 and TRBJ2-3; D tentatively fits TRBD1 or TRBD2 (5 bases each). V dropped 3 bases and J dropped 6 bases, with 22 bases sitting between them. The germline V gene encodes CDR1 SEHNR and CDR2 FQNEAQ (reference sequence). The CDR3 extends over 17 amino acids. This CDR3 is CASSFGTGYGDMDTQYF. In DNA, the CDR3 is TGTGCCAGCAGCTTTGGGACCGGGTATGGGGATATGGATACGCAGTATTTT.

This chain uses TRBV27 with TRBJ1-2; maybe TRBD1 (5 bases). V was trimmed by 5 bases and J by 4 bases, leaving 14 bases between them. This CDR3 has 14 amino acids. Germline loops: CDR1 MNHEY, CDR2 SMNVEV (reference sequence). In nucleotides, the CDR3 is TGTGCCAGCAGTCCACCAGGGAATATCTATGGCTACACCTTC. Amino acid sequence: CASSPPGNIYGYTF.